These T cell receptor beta chains were read from a single sample in a study of CD8+ T cells in alopecia areata. Profiling relied on immunoSEQ multiplex PCR, and the TCRdb table lists in-frame clones only, not all of them. The table includes some 96,000 clones, 50% to 75% detected once. The specimen comprised CD8+ T cells sorted from blood, sampled at week 4, from a patient treated with tofacitinib. The receptors stem from a human donor with alopecia areata. The CDR3 runs from the conserved cysteine through the conserved F or W. A D gene is named only where the DNA matches it firmly. Some rows mark clone size as missing; the rest say once, few, many or name a class of expanded clone.

d_gene: NA; abundance: NA; j_gene: TRBJ1-2; v_gene: TRBV28; CDR3aa: CASSPMWSYGYTF; CDR3nt: TGTGCCAGCAGCCCAATGTGGTCGTACGGCTACACCTTC
d_gene: NA; abundance: few; j_gene: TRBJ2-1; v_gene: TRBV5-6; CDR3aa: CASSLGMNEQFF; CDR3nt: TGTGCCAGCAGCCTCGGAATGAATGAGCAGTTCTTC
d_gene: NA; abundance: NA; j_gene: TRBJ2-5; v_gene: TRBV7-9; CDR3aa: CASIGANQETQYF; CDR3nt: TGTGCCAGCATAGGGGCGAACCAAGAGACCCAGTACTTC
d_gene: NA; abundance: NA; j_gene: TRBJ2-7; v_gene: TRBV20-1; CDR3aa: CSARTAYEQYF; CDR3nt: TGCAGTGCTAGAACCGCCTACGAGCAGTACTTC
d_gene: NA; abundance: once; j_gene: TRBJ1-1; v_gene: TRBV7-9; CDR3aa: CASSQENTEAFF; CDR3nt: TGTGCCAGCAGCCAAGAGAACACTGAAGCTTTCTTT
d_gene: NA; abundance: NA; j_gene: TRBJ1-2; v_gene: TRBV29-1; CDR3aa: CSVHVGLLANYGYTF; CDR3nt: TGCAGCGTCCACGTCGGACTGTTAGCTAACTATGGCTACACCTTC
d_gene: NA; abundance: NA; j_gene: TRBJ2-7; v_gene: TRBV30; CDR3aa: CAWSPDREQYF; CDR3nt: TGTGCCTGGAGTCCCGACCGAGAGCAGTACTTC
d_gene: TRBD1; abundance: few; j_gene: TRBJ2-1; v_gene: TRBV29-1; CDR3aa: CSVDGDRVFDEQFF; CDR3nt: TGCAGCGTTGACGGGGACAGGGTCTTCGATGAGCAGTTCTTC
d_gene: TRBD1; abundance: NA; j_gene: TRBJ1-2; v_gene: TRBV7-3; CDR3aa: CASSLKLRDRENGYTF; CDR3nt: TGTGCCAGCAGCTTAAAGCTCCGGGACAGGGAGAATGGCTACACCTTC
d_gene: TRBD2; abundance: NA; j_gene: TRBJ2-7; v_gene: TRBV2; CDR3aa: CACIDREAQGEQYF; CDR3nt: TGTGCCTGCATAGATCGGGAGGCCCAAGGTGAGCAGTACTTC
d_gene: TRBD1; abundance: NA; j_gene: TRBJ2-3; v_gene: TRBV4-1; CDR3aa: CASSYWDRGGADTQYF; CDR3nt: TGCGCCAGCAGCTACTGGGACAGGGGAGGCGCAGATACGCAGTATTTT
d_gene: TRBD2; abundance: few; j_gene: TRBJ2-5; v_gene: TRBV29-1; CDR3aa: CSVNELGGQETQYF; CDR3nt: TGCAGCGTTAACGAATTGGGAGGGCAAGAGACCCAGTACTTC
d_gene: NA; abundance: NA; j_gene: TRBJ1-5; v_gene: TRBV27; CDR3aa: CASSLGSNQPQHF; CDR3nt: TGTGCCAGCAGTTTGGGAAGCAATCAGCCCCAGCATTTT
d_gene: NA; abundance: NA; j_gene: TRBJ2-1; v_gene: TRBV7-3; CDR3aa: CASSETPGRSSYNEQFF; CDR3nt: TGTGCCAGCAGCGAGACCCCGGGACGGAGCTCCTACAATGAGCAGTTCTTC
d_gene: NA; abundance: NA; j_gene: TRBJ2-2; v_gene: TRBV5-1; CDR3aa: CASSSDPYSDDTGELFF; CDR3nt: TGCGCCAGCAGCTCCGACCCTTACTCAGACGACACCGGGGAGCTGTTTTTT
d_gene: TRBD2; abundance: NA; j_gene: TRBJ2-3; v_gene: TRBV27; CDR3aa: CASSLWLAGATQYF; CDR3nt: TGTGCCAGCAGTTTATGGTTAGCGGGGGCAACGCAGTATTTT
d_gene: NA; abundance: NA; j_gene: TRBJ1-1; v_gene: TRBV6-1; CDR3aa: CASSMGGTEAFF; CDR3nt: TGTGCCAGCAGTATGGGGGGCACTGAAGCTTTCTTT
d_gene: NA; abundance: NA; j_gene: TRBJ2-7; v_gene: TRBV4-3; CDR3aa: CASSQDRPPIYEQYF; CDR3nt: TGCGCCAGCAGCCAAGATCGACCGCCCATCTACGAGCAGTACTTC
d_gene: NA; abundance: NA; j_gene: TRBJ1-1; v_gene: TRBV25-1; CDR3aa: CASSEYAEAFF; CDR3nt: TGTGCCAGCAGTGAATATGCTGAAGCTTTCTTT
d_gene: TRBD2; abundance: once; j_gene: TRBJ2-1; v_gene: TRBV18; CDR3aa: CASSLGTSYNNEQFF; CDR3nt: TGTGCCAGCTCACTCGGGACTAGCTATAACAATGAGCAGTTCTTC
d_gene: NA; abundance: NA; j_gene: TRBJ2-7; v_gene: TRBV30; CDR3aa: CAWSVRGPYEQYF; CDR3nt: TGTGCCTGGAGCGTGCGGGGGCCCTACGAGCAGTACTTC
d_gene: NA; abundance: NA; j_gene: TRBJ2-5; v_gene: TRBV30; CDR3aa: CAWSVNTETQYF; CDR3nt: TGTGCCTGGAGTGTGAACACGGAGACCCAGTACTTC